These 25 T cell receptor beta chains were sequenced from one sample in a study of blood T cell repertoires in COVID-19. The protocol was immunoSEQ multiplex PCR, while the TCRdb copy is restricted to in-frame clones and leaves out a portion. The sample carries around 160,000 clones, 80% recorded once. Sequenced: PBMCs or T cells enriched from blood (not recorded which). The receptors here all came from a woman aged 55-70 years who had recovered from COVID-19.

The V and J genes are TRBV29-1 and TRBJ2-2, with D unresolved. CDR3 length equals 12 residues. CDR1 is SQVTM and CDR2 is ANQGSEA in the germline V gene. V was pared by 6 bases and J by 3 bases, with 8 bases between. CDR3 nucleotides: TGCAGCGTCGTACAGTACACCGGGGAGCTGTTTTTT. It translates to CSVVQYTGELFF.

This chain uses TRBV20-1 with TRBJ1-4, with unresolved D. Germline CDR1 reads DFQATT; CDR2 reads SNEGSKA (reference sequence). The CDR3 has 11 residues. The ends were cut back, 6 bases at V and 8 bases at J, with 10 bases in the middle. The chain's CDR3 is CSATRGEKLFF. CDR3 DNA: TGCAGTGCCACCCGAGGAGAAAAACTGTTTTTT.

The V call is TRBV7-2, the J call TRBJ2-1; 7 nucleotides agree with TRBD1. Germline V lookup: CDR1 SGHTA, CDR2 FQGNSA. The ends lost 6 bases at V and 6 bases at J; junction bases unmatched: 5. This CDR3 is 13 amino acids long. The CDR3 sequence is CASSWGQPNEQFF. The CDR3 bases are TGTGCCAGCAGTTGGGGACAGCCCAATGAGCAGTTCTTC.

The chain recombines TRBV27 with TRBJ1-5; 7 bases align to TRBD1. The V segment lost 7 bases and the J segment 2 bases; nucleotides outside the gene matches: 8. Germline V gene data show CDR1 as MNHEY and CDR2 as SMNVEV (reference sequence). This CDR3 comprises 15 residues. CDR3: CASKQTGHGNQPQHF. CDR3 bases: TGTGCCAGCAAGCAGACAGGGCATGGCAATCAGCCCCAGCATTTT.

This clone was detected a few times. The rearrangement uses TRBV11-2 and TRBJ1-2, with 8 bases fitting TRBD1. Germline lookup yields CDR1 SGHAT and CDR2 FQNNGV. This CDR3 is 15 amino acids long. With 0 bases clipped from V and 5 bases from J, the junction kept 5 bases outside the gene matches. The CDR3 coding sequence is TGTGCCAGCAGCTTAGAGATCGGGACAGGATATGGCTACACCTTC. Translation gives CASSLEIGTGYGYTF. The whole variable domain, remainder taken from reference TRBV11-2 and TRBJ1-2, is EAGVAQSPRYKIIEKRQSVAFWCNPISGHATLYWYQQILGQGPKLLIQFQNNGVVDDSQLPKDRFSAERLKGVDSTLKIQPAKLEDSAVYLCASSLEIGTGYGYTFGSGTRLTVV.

In DNA, the CDR3 is TGTGCCAGCAGAACAGGGGAGCCACCCCTCCACTTT. It yields the protein CASRTGEPPLHF. V usage is TRBV6-5 and J usage is TRBJ1-6; 7 nucleotides line up with TRBD1. The CDR3 has 12 residues. The germline V gene has CDR1 MNHEY and CDR2 SVGAGI. V was pared by 6 bases and J by 11 bases, with 4 bases of the junction left unmatched.

The gene calls are TRBV2 and TRBJ1-4; D perhaps matches TRBD1 (5 bases). Germline V CDR1 and CDR2: SNHLY, FYNNEI. CDR3 length: 17 amino acids. V shed 3 bases and J shed 3 bases, with 17 bases lying between them. This chain's CDR3 is CASSDWGVGSSNEKLFF. In DNA form, the CDR3 reads TGTGCCAGCAGTGACTGGGGGGTGGGTTCGTCTAATGAAAAACTGTTTTTT. Full variable domain (missing parts from reference TRBV2 and TRBJ1-4): EPEVTQTPSHQVTQMGQEVILRCVPISNHLYFYWYRQILGQKVEFLVSFYNNEISEKSEIFDDQFSVERPDGSNFTLKIRSTKLEDSAMYFCASSDWGVGSSNEKLFFGSGTQLSVL.

The rearrangement joins TRBV2 to TRBJ1-5; 11 bases map to TRBD1. V trimming: 6 bases; J trimming: 4 bases; junction bases outside the gene matches: 5. The CDR3 is 15 amino acids. Germline assignment: CDR1 SNHLY and CDR2 FYNNEI. For the CDR3, the DNA is TGTGCCAGCAGGACCGGGACAGGGGGTAATCAGCCCCAGCATTTT. As protein: CASRTGTGGNQPQHF.

The rearrangement links TRBV3-1 (or the pseudogene TRBV3-2) to TRBJ2-2; possible D gene TRBD1, 6 bases. This CDR3 has 13 amino acids. The V end lost 8 bases, the J end lost 5 bases, and 12 bases lay between the germline ends. Germline CDR1 is LGHDT and CDR2 is YNNKEL (reference sequence). CDR3 DNA sequence: TGTGCCAGCTCGAGACAGGTGACCGGGGAGCTGTTTTTT. It encodes CASSRQVTGELFF.

The chain combines TRBV2 with TRBJ1-2, with D uncertain. The germline V gene has CDR1 SNHLY and CDR2 FYNNEI. The V end was cut by 6 bases, the J end by 7 bases, with 15 bases between. The CDR3 contains 13 residues. DNA for the CDR3: TGTGCCAGCAGCCTAAGGGAAGCGGCTGGCTACACCTTC. Translated, it gives CASSLREAAGYTF. Combining the CDR3 with reference TRBV2 and TRBJ1-2 gives the whole variable domain EPEVTQTPSHQVTQMGQEVILRCVPISNHLYFYWYRQILGQKVEFLVSFYNNEISEKSEIFDDQFSVERPDGSNFTLKIRSTKLEDSAMYFCASSLREAAGYTFGSGTRLTVV.

This sequence joins TRBV10-3 and TRBJ1-5; 7 nucleotides align to TRBD1. CDR3 length: 13 residues. Germline loops: CDR1 ENHRY, CDR2 SYGVKD. With V trimmed by 2 bases and J by 7 bases, 2 bases remained unmatched. CDR3 loop: CAISEAGGQPQHF. DNA for the CDR3: TGTGCCATCAGTGAGGCAGGGGGACAGCCCCAGCATTTT.

J is TRBJ2-2 and V is TRBV28; tentative D call: TRBD2 (5 bases). This CDR3 contains 15 residues. The germline V gene has CDR1 MDHEN and CDR2 SYDVKM. Trimming removed 1 base at V and 6 bases at J, with 12 bases between. The chain's CDR3 is CASSLFGVAAGELFF. The DNA for the CDR3 is TGTGCCAGCAGTTTATTCGGGGTTGCGGCCGGGGAGCTGTTTTTT.

CDR3 amino acids: CASSLDATGYNSPLHF. The CDR3 DNA follows: TGCGCCAGCAGCTTGGACGCGACAGGGTACAATTCACCCCTCCACTTT. The rearrangement uses TRBV5-1 and TRBJ1-6, with 7 bases identical to TRBD1. CDR1 is SGHRS and CDR2 is YFSETQ in the germline V gene. CDR3 length: 16 amino acids. Losses at the gene ends were 0 bases for V and 7 bases for J; bases not matched to a gene: 7.

The rearrangement uses TRBV30 and TRBJ1-5; maybe TRBD1 (5 bases). This CDR3 comprises 14 residues. V was cut by 5 bases and J by 2 bases, with 13 bases left in between. The V gene's germline CDR1 is GTSNPN and CDR2 SVGIG (reference sequence). The CDR3 DNA follows: TGTGCCTGGTCAGGGAATGGCGGCAATCAGCCCCAGCATTTT. Residues: CAWSGNGGNQPQHF.

The chain recombines TRBV5-4 with TRBJ2-7; 12 bases match TRBD1. V lost 0 bases to trimming and J lost 4 bases; unmatched junction nucleotides: 2. Germline CDR1 SGHNT, CDR2 YYREEE (reference sequence). The CDR3 extends over 15 amino acids. CDR3 DNA sequence: TGTGCCAGCAGCTTGGCGGGACAGGGGGCGTACGAGCAGTACTTC. Residues: CASSLAGQGAYEQYF.

V gene TRBV7-2 combines with J gene TRBJ2-2, with TRBD2 identical over 8 bases. CDR1 is SGHTA and CDR2 is FQGNSA in the germline V gene. V was pared by 5 bases and J by 7 bases, with 21 bases of the junction left unmatched. The CDR3 length is 19 residues. The CDR3 region has the DNA TGTGCCAGCAGCGCTAGCGGGTTGGCAACGTGGTTGGAGCGCGGGGAGCTGTTTTTT. This sequence encodes CASSASGLATWLERGELFF.

The V gene is TRBV9, the J gene TRBJ2-3, with a weak D call TRBD2 (7 bases). Looked up from germline, CDR1 is SGDLS and CDR2 is YYNGEE. CDR3 length: 15 residues. V shed 0 bases and J shed 2 bases, with 10 bases lying between them. CDR3 region: CASSVAGGLTDTQYF. The CDR3 DNA is TGTGCCAGCAGCGTAGCGGGGGGCCTCACAGATACGCAGTATTTT.

The genes are TRBV9 and TRBJ2-7; 7 bases align to TRBD1. Trimming at V came to 4 bases and at J to 3 bases, leaving 19 bases not matched to a gene. CDR3 size: 18 residues. CDR1 and CDR2 from the germline V gene are SGDLS and YYNGEE. CDR3 sequence: CASSPTPGQKSGRYEQYF. In DNA, the CDR3 is TGTGCCAGCAGCCCCACGCCGGGACAGAAGAGCGGCCGCTACGAGCAGTACTTC.

V usage is TRBV3-1 (or the pseudogene TRBV3-2) and J usage is TRBJ1-1, with a possible D match to TRBD1 (5 bases). CDR1 and CDR2 (germline): LGHDT, YNNKEL (reference sequence). The CDR3 is 16 residues long. The V end lost 7 bases, the J end lost 1 base, and 19 bases lay between the germline ends. Here the CDR3 DNA reads TGTGCCAGCACGATGGAAGGGGCTAAGAAGAACACTGAAGCTTTCTTT. As protein: CASTMEGAKKNTEAFF.

The V call is TRBV5-3, the J call TRBJ2-2; 12 nucleotides align to TRBD1. TRBV5-3 falls under the ORF class, with uncertain function. The CDR3 runs 15 residues. With V trimmed by 4 bases and J by 6 bases, 4 bases remained unmatched. CDR3 in DNA: TGTGCCAGAAGCCCAGGGACAGGGGGCTCCGGGGAGCTGTTTTTT. Amino acids: CARSPGTGGSGELFF.

The CDR3 sequence: CASRRTVPSNYGYTF. In nucleotides, the CDR3 is TGTGCCAGCAGAAGGACAGTTCCCTCTAACTATGGCTACACCTTC. The gene calls are TRBV27 and TRBJ1-2, with a tentative D call TRBD1 (6 bases). Germline loops: CDR1 MNHEY, CDR2 SMNVEV (reference sequence). This CDR3 comprises 15 residues. V dropped 6 bases and J dropped 0 bases, with 14 bases sitting between them.

The V and J genes are TRBV7-8 and TRBJ2-1, with TRBD2 matching 15 bases. Germline V lookup: CDR1 SGHVS, CDR2 FQNEAQ. V dropped 3 bases and J dropped 8; count of bases not matched to a gene: 8. The CDR3 length is 17 residues. As DNA, the CDR3 is TGTGCCAGCAGCTTCCGGACTAGCGGGGGGGCCATCGATGAGCAGTTCTTC. Protein: CASSFRTSGGAIDEQFF.

The chain links TRBV4-1 to TRBJ1-4, with 7 positions matching TRBD1. This CDR3 is 18 amino acids long. Germline CDR1 reads MGHRA; CDR2 reads YSYEKL. Trimming took 0 bases from V and 3 from J; bases not matched to a gene: 10. The CDR3: CASSQEDPRGPSNEKLFF. Here the CDR3 DNA reads TGCGCCAGCAGCCAAGAGGACCCAAGGGGGCCCTCTAATGAAAAACTGTTTTTT.

The chain uses TRBV5-1 and TRBJ1-4; D is unclear. Per the germline V gene, CDR1 is SGHRS and CDR2 is YFSETQ. This CDR3 spans 13 amino acids. Deletions cut 3 bases from V and 5 bases from J, with 8 bases between. The CDR3 nucleotides read TGCGCCAGCAGCTCCGGGGTAAATGAAAAACTGTTTTTT. It encodes CASSSGVNEKLFF.

The chain combines TRBV5-6 with TRBJ1-2; unclear D gene. CDR3 length: 13 residues. V shed 2 bases and J shed 6 bases, with 11 bases lying between them. CDR1 is SGHDT and CDR2 is YYEEEE in the germline V gene. The CDR3 DNA reads TGTGCCAGCAGCTTCGGGGAAAGAGATGGCTACACCTTC. Protein product: CASSFGERDGYTF. Together with reference TRBV5-6 and TRBJ1-2, the CDR3 gives the full variable domain: DAGVTQSPTHLIKTRGQQVTLRCSPKSGHDTVSWYQQALGQGPQFIFQYYEEEERQRGNFPDRFSGHQFPNYSSELNVNALLLGDSALYLCASSFGERDGYTFGSGTRLTVV.